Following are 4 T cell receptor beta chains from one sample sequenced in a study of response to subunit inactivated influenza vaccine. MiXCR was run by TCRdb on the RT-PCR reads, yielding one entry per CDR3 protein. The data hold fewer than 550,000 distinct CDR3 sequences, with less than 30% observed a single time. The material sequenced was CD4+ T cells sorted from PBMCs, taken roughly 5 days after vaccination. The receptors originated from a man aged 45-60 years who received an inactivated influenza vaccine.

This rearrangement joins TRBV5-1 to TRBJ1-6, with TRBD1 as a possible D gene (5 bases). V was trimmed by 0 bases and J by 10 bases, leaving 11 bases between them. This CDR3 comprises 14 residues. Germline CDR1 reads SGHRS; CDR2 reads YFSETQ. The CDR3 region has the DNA TGCGCCAGCAGCTTGGGGGACGAAGCCTCACCCCTCCACTTT. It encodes CASSLGDEASPLHF.

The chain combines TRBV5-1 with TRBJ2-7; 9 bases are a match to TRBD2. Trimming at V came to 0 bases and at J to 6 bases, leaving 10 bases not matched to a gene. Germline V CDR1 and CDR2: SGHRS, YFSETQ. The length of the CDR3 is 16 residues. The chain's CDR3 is CASSLDARLAEGEQYF. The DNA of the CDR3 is TGCGCCAGCAGCTTGGACGCGAGACTAGCGGAGGGCGAGCAGTACTTC.

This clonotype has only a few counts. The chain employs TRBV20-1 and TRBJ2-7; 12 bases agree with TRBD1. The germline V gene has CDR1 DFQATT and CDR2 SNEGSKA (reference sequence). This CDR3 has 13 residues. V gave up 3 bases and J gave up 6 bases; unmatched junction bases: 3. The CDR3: CSASGDRGLEQYF. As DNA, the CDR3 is TGCAGTGCTAGCGGGGACAGGGGGCTCGAGCAGTACTTC.

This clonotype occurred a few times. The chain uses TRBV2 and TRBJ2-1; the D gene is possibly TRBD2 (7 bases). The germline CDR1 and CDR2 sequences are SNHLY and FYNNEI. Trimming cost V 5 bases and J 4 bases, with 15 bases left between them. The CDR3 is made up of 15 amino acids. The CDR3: CASSPAGTMYNEQFF. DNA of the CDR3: TGTGCCAGCAGTCCAGCGGGGACAATGTACAATGAGCAGTTCTTC.